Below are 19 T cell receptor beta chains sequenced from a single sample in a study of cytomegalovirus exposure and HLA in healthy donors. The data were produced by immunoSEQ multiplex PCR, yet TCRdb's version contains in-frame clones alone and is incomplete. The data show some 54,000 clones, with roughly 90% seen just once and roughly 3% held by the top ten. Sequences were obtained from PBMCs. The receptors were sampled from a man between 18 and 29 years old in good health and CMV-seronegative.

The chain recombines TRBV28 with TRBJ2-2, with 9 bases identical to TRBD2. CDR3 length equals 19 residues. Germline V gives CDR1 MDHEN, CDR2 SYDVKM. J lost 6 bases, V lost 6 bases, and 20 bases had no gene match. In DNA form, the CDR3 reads TGTGCCAGCAGGCCAACTCTCCGCCCGGGACTAGCTGATCCCGGGGAGCTGTTTTTT. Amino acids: CASRPTLRPGLADPGELFF.

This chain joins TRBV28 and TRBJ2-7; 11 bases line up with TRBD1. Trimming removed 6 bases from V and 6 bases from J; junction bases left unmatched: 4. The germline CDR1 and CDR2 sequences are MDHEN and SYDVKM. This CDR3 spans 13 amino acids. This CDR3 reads CASRPGQGGEQYF. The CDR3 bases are TGTGCCAGCAGGCCGGGACAGGGGGGCGAGCAGTACTTC.

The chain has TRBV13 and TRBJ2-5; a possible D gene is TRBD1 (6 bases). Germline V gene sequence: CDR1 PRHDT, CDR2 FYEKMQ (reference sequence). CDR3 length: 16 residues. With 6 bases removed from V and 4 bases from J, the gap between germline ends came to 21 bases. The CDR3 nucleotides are TGTGCCAGCAGGCAGGGGCCTCGCGTCGCGGGAGAGACCCAGTACTTC. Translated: CASRQGPRVAGETQYF.

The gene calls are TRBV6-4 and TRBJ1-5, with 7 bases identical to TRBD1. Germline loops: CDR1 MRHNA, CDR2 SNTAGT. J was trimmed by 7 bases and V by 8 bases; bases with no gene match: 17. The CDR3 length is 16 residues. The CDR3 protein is CASPTGFRYRDQPQHF. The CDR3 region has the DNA TGTGCCAGCCCGACAGGGTTTCGATACAGAGACCAGCCCCAGCATTTT.

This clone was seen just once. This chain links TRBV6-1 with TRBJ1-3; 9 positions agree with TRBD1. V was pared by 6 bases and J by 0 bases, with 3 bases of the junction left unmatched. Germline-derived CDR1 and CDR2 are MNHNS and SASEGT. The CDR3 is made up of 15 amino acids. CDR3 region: CASRQGAFSGNTIYF. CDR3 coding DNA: TGTGCCAGCAGACAGGGGGCTTTCTCTGGAAACACCATATATTTT.

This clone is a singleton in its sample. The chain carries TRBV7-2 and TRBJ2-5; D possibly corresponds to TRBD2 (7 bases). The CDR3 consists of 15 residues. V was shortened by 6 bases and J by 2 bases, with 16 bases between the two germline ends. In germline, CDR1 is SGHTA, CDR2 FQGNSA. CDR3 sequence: CASRQQGGGQETQYF. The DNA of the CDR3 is TGTGCCAGCAGACAACAAGGGGGGGGTCAAGAGACCCAGTACTTC.

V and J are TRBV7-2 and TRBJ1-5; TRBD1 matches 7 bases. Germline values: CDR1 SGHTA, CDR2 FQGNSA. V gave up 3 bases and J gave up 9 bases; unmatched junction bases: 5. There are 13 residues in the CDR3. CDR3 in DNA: TGTGCCAGCAGCTTGGGCCAGGGGGTGCCCCAGCATTTT. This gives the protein CASSLGQGVPQHF.

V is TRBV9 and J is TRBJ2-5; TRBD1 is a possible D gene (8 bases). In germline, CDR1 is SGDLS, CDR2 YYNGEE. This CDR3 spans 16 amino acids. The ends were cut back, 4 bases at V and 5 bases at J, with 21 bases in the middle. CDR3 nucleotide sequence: TGTGCCAGCAGCCACCACAGGGGGAGGGCGGTCGAGACCCAGTACTTC. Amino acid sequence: CASSHHRGRAVETQYF.

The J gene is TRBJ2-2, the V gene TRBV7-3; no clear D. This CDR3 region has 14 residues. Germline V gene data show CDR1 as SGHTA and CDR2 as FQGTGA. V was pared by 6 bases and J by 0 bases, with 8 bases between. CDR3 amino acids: CASRINSNTGELFF. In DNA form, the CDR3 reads TGTGCCAGCAGAATCAACTCGAACACCGGGGAGCTGTTTTTT.

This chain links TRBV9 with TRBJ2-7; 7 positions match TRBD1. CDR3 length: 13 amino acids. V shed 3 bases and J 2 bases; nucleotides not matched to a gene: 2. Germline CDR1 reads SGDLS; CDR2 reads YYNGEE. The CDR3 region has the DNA TGTGCCAGCAGCGGACAGGGAACCTACGAGCAGTACTTC. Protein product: CASSGQGTYEQYF. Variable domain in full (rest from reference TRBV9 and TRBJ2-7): DSGVTQTPKHLITATGQRVTLRCSPRSGDLSVYWYQQSLDQGLQFLIQYYNGEERAKGNILERFSAQQFPDLHSELNLSSLELGDSALYFCASSGQGTYEQYFGPGTRLTVT.

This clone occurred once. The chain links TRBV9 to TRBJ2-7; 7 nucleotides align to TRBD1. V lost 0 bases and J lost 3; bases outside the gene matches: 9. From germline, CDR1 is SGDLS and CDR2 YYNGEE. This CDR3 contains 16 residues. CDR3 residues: CASSVGPTGKVYEQYF. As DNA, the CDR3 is TGTGCCAGCAGCGTAGGGCCGACAGGGAAGGTCTACGAGCAGTACTTC.

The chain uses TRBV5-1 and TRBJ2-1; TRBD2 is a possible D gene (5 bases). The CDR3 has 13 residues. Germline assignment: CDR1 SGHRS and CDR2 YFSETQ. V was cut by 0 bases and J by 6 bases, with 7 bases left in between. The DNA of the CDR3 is TGCGCCAGCAGCTTGGCGGGGAGCAATGAGCAGTTCTTC. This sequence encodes CASSLAGSNEQFF.

DNA for the CDR3: TGTGCCAGCGACCCCCCTAGCGGGAGTGGTTATGAGCAGTTCTTC. Its translation: CASDPPSGSGYEQFF. The J gene is TRBJ2-1, the V gene TRBV2, with 10 bases aligning to TRBD2. The CDR3 is made up of 15 amino acids. CDR1 is SNHLY, CDR2 FYNNEI, per germline. With 8 bases clipped from V and 8 bases from J, the junction kept 12 bases outside the gene matches. The whole variable domain, remainder taken from reference TRBV2 and TRBJ2-1, is EPEVTQTPSHQVTQMGQEVILRCVPISNHLYFYWYRQILGQKVEFLVSFYNNEISEKSEIFDDQFSVERPDGSNFTLKIRSTKLEDSAMYFCASDPPSGSGYEQFFGPGTRLTVL.

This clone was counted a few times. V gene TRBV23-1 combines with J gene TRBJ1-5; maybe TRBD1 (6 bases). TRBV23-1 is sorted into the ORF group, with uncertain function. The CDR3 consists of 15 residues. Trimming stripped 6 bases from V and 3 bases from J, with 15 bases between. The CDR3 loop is CASSRTGKSNQPQHF. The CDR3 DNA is TGCGCCAGCAGCCGAACAGGGAAGTCCAATCAGCCCCAGCATTTT.

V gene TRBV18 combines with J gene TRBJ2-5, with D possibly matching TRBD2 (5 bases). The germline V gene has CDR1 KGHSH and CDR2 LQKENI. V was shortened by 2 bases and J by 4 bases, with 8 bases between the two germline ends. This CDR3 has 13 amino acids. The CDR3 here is CASSPSGRETQYF. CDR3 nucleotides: TGTGCCAGCTCACCAAGTGGGAGAGAGACCCAGTACTTC.

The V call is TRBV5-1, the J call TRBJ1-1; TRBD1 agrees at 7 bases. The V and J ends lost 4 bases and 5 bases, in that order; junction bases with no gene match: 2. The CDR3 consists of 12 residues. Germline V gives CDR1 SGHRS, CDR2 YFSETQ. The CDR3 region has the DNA TGCGCCAGCAGCACGGACAGGACTGAAGCTTTCTTT. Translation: CASSTDRTEAFF.

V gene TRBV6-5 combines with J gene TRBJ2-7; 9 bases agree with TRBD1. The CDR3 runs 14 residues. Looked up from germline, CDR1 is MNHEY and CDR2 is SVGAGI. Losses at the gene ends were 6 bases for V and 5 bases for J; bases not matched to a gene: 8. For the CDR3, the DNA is TGTGCCAGCAGACCGGACAGGGGACAGAACGAGCAGTACTTC. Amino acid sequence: CASRPDRGQNEQYF.

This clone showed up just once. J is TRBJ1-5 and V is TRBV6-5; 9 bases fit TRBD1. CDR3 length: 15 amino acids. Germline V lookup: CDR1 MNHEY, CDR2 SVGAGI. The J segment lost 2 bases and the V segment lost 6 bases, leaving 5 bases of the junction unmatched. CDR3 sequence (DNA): TGTGCCAGCAGCGACAGGGGGGGAGGCAATCAGCCCCAGCATTTT. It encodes CASSDRGGGNQPQHF.

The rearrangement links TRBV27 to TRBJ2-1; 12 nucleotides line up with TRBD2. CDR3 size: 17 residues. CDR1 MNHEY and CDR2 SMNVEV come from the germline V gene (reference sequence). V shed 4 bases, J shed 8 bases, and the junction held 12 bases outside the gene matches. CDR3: CASSSRWTSGTIDEQFF. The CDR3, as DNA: TGTGCCAGCAGTTCTCGCTGGACTAGCGGGACCATCGATGAGCAGTTCTTC.